The T cell receptor beta chain under discussion was sequenced for a study of cytomegalovirus exposure and HLA in healthy donors. Study-wide results and limits: Confirmation was obtained in vitro that a few CMV-associated chains are specific for CMV antigens. The tendency of first-cohort TCR clusters to co-occur in the roughly 120 validation repertoires was the finding of a later analysis.

The CDR3 is 12 residues long. CDR1 and CDR2 from the germline V gene are SGHRS and YFSETQ. Trimming pared 4 bases from V and 2 bases from J, leaving 6 bases between. Method: immunoSEQ multiplex PCR; TCRdb's copy keeps in-frame clones and lacks some. The table records about 250,000 clones, approximately 87% of them present only once. Details on this clone: Its target is not known.

V usage is TRBV5-1 and J usage is TRBJ2-5; a weak D match, TRBD1 (6 bases). The sample was PBMCs. This receptor was obtained from a young man in good health and CMV-seronegative. In nucleotides, the CDR3 is TGCGCCAGCAGCGGACAGCAAGAGACCCAGTACTTC. Its translation is CASSGQQETQYF.